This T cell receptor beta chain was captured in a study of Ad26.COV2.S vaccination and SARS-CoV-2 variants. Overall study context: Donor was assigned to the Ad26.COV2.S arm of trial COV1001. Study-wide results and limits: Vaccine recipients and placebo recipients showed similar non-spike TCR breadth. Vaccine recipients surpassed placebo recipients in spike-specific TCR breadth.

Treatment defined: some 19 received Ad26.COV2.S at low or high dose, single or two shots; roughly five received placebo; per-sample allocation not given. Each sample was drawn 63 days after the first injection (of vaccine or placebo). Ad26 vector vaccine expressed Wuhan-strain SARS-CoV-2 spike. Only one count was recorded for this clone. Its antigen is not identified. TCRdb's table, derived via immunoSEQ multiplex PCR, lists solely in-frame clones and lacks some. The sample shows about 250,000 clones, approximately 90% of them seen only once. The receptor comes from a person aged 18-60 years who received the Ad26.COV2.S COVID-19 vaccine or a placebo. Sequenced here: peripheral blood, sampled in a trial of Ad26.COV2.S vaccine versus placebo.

The CDR3, as DNA: TGTGCCAGCAGTTACTCCGACAGGGGCGGCAAAAACATTCAGTACTTC. It is translated as CASSYSDRGGKNIQYF. This rearrangement joins TRBV6-5 to TRBJ2-4, with 8 nucleotides matching TRBD1. The CDR3 has 16 residues. The junction had 4 bases not matched to a gene; V was cut back by 0 bases and J by 3 bases. The germline V gene encodes CDR1 MNHEY and CDR2 SVGAGI.